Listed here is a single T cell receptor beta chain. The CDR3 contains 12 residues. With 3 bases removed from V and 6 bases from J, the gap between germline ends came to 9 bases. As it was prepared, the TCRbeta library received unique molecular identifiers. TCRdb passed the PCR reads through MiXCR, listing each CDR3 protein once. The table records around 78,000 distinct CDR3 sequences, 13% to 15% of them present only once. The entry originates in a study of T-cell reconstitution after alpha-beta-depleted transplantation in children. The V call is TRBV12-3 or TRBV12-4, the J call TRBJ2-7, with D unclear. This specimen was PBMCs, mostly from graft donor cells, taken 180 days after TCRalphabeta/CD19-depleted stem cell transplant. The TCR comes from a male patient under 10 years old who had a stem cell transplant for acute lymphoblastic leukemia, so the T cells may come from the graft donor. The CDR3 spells CASSFESGEQYF. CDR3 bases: TGTGCCAGCAGTTTTGAGAGTGGCGAGCAGTACTTC.